This T cell receptor (beta chain) was observed in a study of lymphopenia after photon versus proton radiotherapy. Points from the study as a whole: Proton therapy kept repertoires fairly stable, unlike photons, which gained effector/memory cells.

Germline-derived CDR1 and CDR2 are SGHDT and YYEEEE. This CDR3 spans 15 amino acids. Trimming pared 0 bases from V and 7 bases from J, leaving 16 bases between. On this clone: Its antigen remains unknown.

Measured with immunoSEQ multiplex PCR; TCRdb has only the in-frame clones, and not every one. Of about 68,000 clones detected, approximately 90% appear once; the ten largest clones hold roughly 2.7%. Sequencing used peripheral blood, obtained from a patient treated with photon-based radiotherapy. The sequence came from a woman in her seventies with pancreatic cancer. The rearrangement links TRBV5-6 to TRBJ1-2; D call uncertain. CDR3 DNA: TGTGCCAGCAGCTTGGACCTCCCTTCCGGCTTTGGCTACACCTTC. Its protein is CASSLDLPSGFGYTF.